This TCR beta chain was identified in a study of blood T cell repertoires in COVID-19. In the study overall: Italy, Spain and the United States were the sources of the convalescent and acute COVID-19 samples. PBMCs, B-cell-depleted T cells, or T cells were the source of the cDNA or gDNA that made up the material.

CDR1 is LGHDT and CDR2 is YNNKEL in the germline V gene (reference sequence). This CDR3 is 16 amino acids long. With V trimmed by 2 bases and J by 6 bases, 6 bases remained unmatched. Original processing methods: The authors estimated nucleated cell counts from reference gene primer amplification. Sequencing used immunoSEQ multiplex PCR; TCRdb keeps in-frame clones, though not all of them. V, J and clone size are taken as reported in that table, and D and trimming were inferred from the DNA itself. The sample includes some 110,000 clones, approximately 85% of them seen just once. The chain recombines TRBV3-1 (or the pseudogene TRBV3-2) with TRBJ2-3, with 12 nucleotides matching TRBD1. The TCR originated in a man aged 70-80 years with acute or convalescent COVID-19. Sample: peripheral blood. The CDR3 loop reads CASSQKGTGGADTQYF. The CDR3 nucleotides are TGTGCCAGCAGCCAAAAAGGGACAGGGGGCGCGGATACGCAGTATTTT.